Listed below are T cell receptor beta chains from one sample, sequenced in a study of beta chain features in type 1 diabetes. Generated by immunoSEQ multiplex PCR, the TCRdb table keeps only in-frame clones and is missing some. The sample includes about 160,000 clones, roughly 60% of them seen just once. The source material was naive CD4+ T cells from blood. The source is a man aged 25 to 40 with type 1 diabetes. Both conserved end residues are part of each CDR3. Fields, in order: CDR3 protein, CDR3 DNA, J gene, V gene, clone size, D gene. A D gene is named only where the DNA matches it firmly. Some rows have no size entry. The others give once, few or many, or a class for an expanded clone.

CDR3: CASSPSRGYEQYF; DNA: TGTGCCAGCAGCCCGAGTAGGGGCTACGAGCAGTACTTC; J: TRBJ2-7; V: TRBV7-2; size: NA; D: NA
CDR3: CAWTGGGADTQYF; DNA: TGTGCCTGGACCGGGGGAGGGGCAGATACGCAGTATTTT; J: TRBJ2-3; V: TRBV30; size: few; D: TRBD2
CDR3: CASSVEGRNTQYF; DNA: TGTGCCAGCAGCGTCGAGGGTCGGAATACGCAGTATTTT; J: TRBJ2-3; V: TRBV9; size: NA; D: NA
CDR3: CASSTRTSYEQYF; DNA: TGTGCCAGCAGTACCCGAACGTCCTACGAGCAGTACTTC; J: TRBJ2-7; V: TRBV27; size: NA; D: NA
CDR3: CASSVLGSRNEAFF; DNA: TGTGCCAGCAGCGTACTAGGGAGTCGTAATGAAGCTTTCTTT; J: TRBJ1-1; V: TRBV9; size: NA; D: NA
CDR3: CASVLGGSETQYF; DNA: TGTGCCAGCGTCCTGGGGGGATCGGAGACCCAGTACTTC; J: TRBJ2-5; V: TRBV28; size: few; D: NA
CDR3: CASSQVGVFSYEQYF; DNA: TGTGCCAGCAGCCAAGTGGGAGTATTCTCCTACGAGCAGTACTTC; J: TRBJ2-7; V: TRBV14; size: few; D: NA
CDR3: CASSLVAQETQYF; DNA: TGCGCCAGCAGCTTGGTGGCCCAAGAGACCCAGTACTTC; J: TRBJ2-5; V: TRBV5-1; size: few; D: NA
CDR3: CASSLVTAGDEQYF; DNA: TGCGCCAGCAGCTTGGTCACAGCCGGGGACGAGCAGTACTTC; J: TRBJ2-7; V: TRBV5-1; size: NA; D: NA
CDR3: CSVGDRDQPQHF; DNA: TGCAGCGTAGGGGACAGAGATCAGCCCCAGCATTTT; J: TRBJ1-5; V: TRBV29-1; size: NA; D: TRBD1
CDR3: CSASPGGGAFF; DNA: TGCAGTGCTAGTCCGGGGGGAGGAGCTTTCTTT; J: TRBJ1-1; V: TRBV20-1; size: NA; D: NA
CDR3: CAWSLARGTGSNSPLHF; DNA: TGTGCCTGGAGTCTGGCCCGAGGGACCGGCAGCAATTCACCCCTCCACTTT; J: TRBJ1-6; V: TRBV30; size: NA; D: NA
CDR3: CASSPRTGAFLGNQPQHF; DNA: TGTGCCAGCAGCCCCAGGACAGGGGCATTTTTAGGCAATCAGCCCCAGCATTTT; J: TRBJ1-5; V: TRBV7-4; size: NA; D: TRBD1
CDR3: CASGPPGNTGELFF; DNA: TGTGCCAGCGGCCCCCCAGGGAACACCGGGGAGCTGTTTTTT; J: TRBJ2-2; V: TRBV7-2; size: NA; D: NA
CDR3: CASSLVEQYF; DNA: TGTGCCAGCAGCTTAGTTGAGCAGTACTTC; J: TRBJ2-7; V: TRBV7-2; size: NA; D: NA
CDR3: CASRGTGADTQYF; DNA: TGTGCCAGCAGAGGAACAGGGGCAGATACGCAGTATTTT; J: TRBJ2-3; V: TRBV7-9; size: NA; D: TRBD1
CDR3: CATSSLDRAPSGANVLTF; DNA: TGTGCCACCAGTTCGCTAGACAGGGCCCCGTCTGGGGCCAACGTCCTGACTTTC; J: TRBJ2-6; V: TRBV15; size: NA; D: TRBD1
CDR3: CSVANYEQYF; DNA: TGCAGCGTCGCCAACTACGAGCAGTACTTC; J: TRBJ2-7; V: TRBV29-1; size: few; D: NA
CDR3: CASSGDRQETQYF; DNA: TGTGCCAGCAGCGGGGACAGACAAGAGACCCAGTACTTC; J: TRBJ2-5; V: TRBV2; size: NA; D: TRBD1
CDR3: CASSVEDRGGYEQYF; DNA: TGTGCCAGCAGCGTGGAAGACAGGGGTGGCTACGAGCAGTACTTC; J: TRBJ2-7; V: TRBV9; size: NA; D: TRBD1
CDR3: CSLLIGTGTDTQYF; DNA: TGCAGCCTTCTTATAGGGACAGGCACAGATACGCAGTATTTT; J: TRBJ2-3; V: TRBV29-1; size: few; D: TRBD1
CDR3: CASSLGTVQYF; DNA: TGTGCCAGCAGCTTGGGGACAGTACAGTACTTC; J: TRBJ2-5; V: TRBV7-9; size: once; D: TRBD1
CDR3: CSVDPGTGKDQPQHF; DNA: TGCAGCGTTGACCCCGGGACAGGGAAGGATCAGCCCCAGCATTTT; J: TRBJ1-5; V: TRBV29-1; size: NA; D: TRBD1
CDR3: CASSHPPRANAGELFF; DNA: TGTGCCAGCAGCCACCCGCCCAGGGCTAACGCCGGGGAGCTGTTTTTT; J: TRBJ2-2; V: TRBV7-9; size: NA; D: NA
CDR3: CASSQDLRLAWHEQYF; DNA: TGCGCCAGCAGCCAAGATCTGAGACTAGCTTGGCACGAGCAGTACTTC; J: TRBJ2-7; V: TRBV4-1; size: NA; D: TRBD2
CDR3: CASSGDSQETQYF; DNA: TGTGCCAGCAGCGGGGACAGTCAAGAGACCCAGTACTTC; J: TRBJ2-5; V: TRBV7-2; size: NA; D: TRBD1
CDR3: CSVRGLNTEAFF; DNA: TGCAGCGTCCGGGGCCTGAACACTGAAGCTTTCTTT; J: TRBJ1-1; V: TRBV29-1; size: NA; D: NA
CDR3: CAWSPIGELFF; DNA: TGTGCCTGGAGTCCGATCGGGGAGCTGTTTTTT; J: TRBJ2-2; V: TRBV30; size: NA; D: NA
CDR3: CACTTGTTRSEQYF; DNA: TGTGCCTGTACGACCGGGACAACCAGAAGCGAGCAGTACTTC; J: TRBJ2-7; V: TRBV30; size: NA; D: NA
CDR3: CASRGQPYEQYF; DNA: TGTGCCAGCAGGGGACAGCCCTACGAGCAGTACTTC; J: TRBJ2-7; V: TRBV6-6; size: NA; D: TRBD1
CDR3: CAISESGALGEQYF; DNA: TGTGCCATCAGTGAGTCGGGGGCCTTGGGCGAGCAGTACTTC; J: TRBJ2-7; V: TRBV10-3; size: few; D: NA
CDR3: CASSQGDSSKHNEQFF; DNA: TGCGCCAGCAGTCAAGGGGACAGCTCTAAACACAATGAGCAGTTCTTC; J: TRBJ2-1; V: TRBV23-1; size: few; D: TRBD1
CDR3: CASSFVRDYNSPLHF; DNA: TGTGCCAGCAGCTTCGTTCGGGACTATAATTCACCCCTCCACTTT; J: TRBJ1-6; V: TRBV7-9; size: NA; D: NA
CDR3: CASSFLWRGSSYNEQFF; DNA: TGTGCCAGCAGCTTCCTGTGGCGGGGGAGCTCCTACAATGAGCAGTTCTTC; J: TRBJ2-1; V: TRBV9; size: once; D: TRBD2
CDR3: CASRTSEKLFF; DNA: TGTGCCAGCCGAACAAGTGAAAAACTGTTTTTT; J: TRBJ1-4; V: TRBV6-6; size: once; D: NA
CDR3: CSVGETQYF; DNA: TGCAGCGTTGGGGAGACCCAGTACTTC; J: TRBJ2-5; V: TRBV29-1; size: few; D: NA
CDR3: CASRLRDRGLYEQYF; DNA: TGTGCCAGCAGACTACGGGACAGGGGCCTCTACGAGCAGTACTTC; J: TRBJ2-7; V: TRBV6-5; size: NA; D: TRBD1
CDR3: CAWSPDSYGYTF; DNA: TGTGCCTGGAGCCCGGACAGTTATGGCTACACCTTC; J: TRBJ1-2; V: TRBV30; size: NA; D: NA
CDR3: CASSEAAGALREAFF; DNA: TGTGCCAGCAGTGAAGCTGCAGGGGCTCTTAGGGAAGCTTTCTTT; J: TRBJ1-1; V: TRBV6-1; size: NA; D: NA
CDR3: CASSLGQGNEQFF; DNA: TGTGCCAGCAGCTTAGGCCAGGGCAATGAGCAGTTCTTC; J: TRBJ2-1; V: TRBV7-9; size: NA; D: NA
CDR3: CASSGQGYNEQFF; DNA: TGTGCCAGCAGTGGCCAGGGGTACAATGAGCAGTTCTTC; J: TRBJ2-1; V: TRBV27; size: NA; D: NA
CDR3: CASRPFNYGYTF; DNA: TGTGCCAGCAGGCCTTTTAACTATGGCTACACCTTC; J: TRBJ1-2; V: TRBV2; size: NA; D: NA
CDR3: CASSPVRGVRNEQFF; DNA: TGTGCCAGCTCACCAGTGCGGGGGGTTAGGAATGAGCAGTTCTTC; J: TRBJ2-1; V: TRBV18; size: NA; D: TRBD2
CDR3: CASSVEATGELFF; DNA: TGTGCCAGCAGCGTAGAGGCCACCGGGGAGCTGTTTTTT; J: TRBJ2-2; V: TRBV9; size: few; D: NA
CDR3: CATRGDDRLYSNQPQHF; DNA: TGTGCCACCAGGGGGGATGACAGACTGTATAGCAATCAGCCCCAGCATTTT; J: TRBJ1-5; V: TRBV15; size: NA; D: NA
CDR3: CASSHPGRGEPQHF; DNA: TGCGCCAGCAGCCACCCAGGGAGAGGGGAGCCCCAGCATTTT; J: TRBJ1-5; V: TRBV4-1; size: few; D: NA
CDR3: CASSFEAANYGYTF; DNA: TGTGCCAGCAGCTTTGAGGCAGCTAACTATGGCTACACCTTC; J: TRBJ1-2; V: TRBV7-9; size: NA; D: NA
CDR3: CAWGLLSSYEQYF; DNA: TGTGCCTGGGGACTTCTGAGCTCCTACGAGCAGTACTTC; J: TRBJ2-7; V: TRBV30; size: NA; D: NA
CDR3: CASSIEQGSYEQYF; DNA: TGTGCCAGTAGTATAGAACAGGGATCCTACGAGCAGTACTTC; J: TRBJ2-7; V: TRBV19; size: NA; D: NA
CDR3: CASSYREGDTQYF; DNA: TGTGCCAGCAGTTACAGGGAAGGGGATACGCAGTATTTT; J: TRBJ2-3; V: TRBV27; size: NA; D: NA
CDR3: CAWRVRDTDLLHF; DNA: TGTGCCTGGAGGGTGCGGGACACGGACCTCCTCCACTTT; J: TRBJ1-6; V: TRBV30; size: NA; D: NA
CDR3: CASSPGGPNTEAFF; DNA: TGTGCCAGCTCACCCGGGGGTCCGAACACTGAAGCTTTCTTT; J: TRBJ1-1; V: TRBV18; size: NA; D: NA
CDR3: CASSFGGTGELFF; DNA: TGTGCCAGCAGCTTTGGCGGCACAGGGGAGCTGTTTTTT; J: TRBJ2-2; V: TRBV7-2; size: NA; D: NA
CDR3: CASSPRTGQHSYNEQFF; DNA: TGTGCCAGCAGCCCTAGAACGGGACAGCACTCCTACAATGAGCAGTTCTTC; J: TRBJ2-1; V: TRBV7-8; size: NA; D: TRBD1
CDR3: CASSEYTEGEQFF; DNA: TGTGCCAGCAGTGAATACACCGAGGGTGAGCAGTTCTTC; J: TRBJ2-1; V: TRBV25-1; size: NA; D: NA
CDR3: CASSLLGTAYEQYF; DNA: TGTGCCAGCAGCTTATTAGGGACGGCCTACGAGCAGTACTTC; J: TRBJ2-7; V: TRBV7-9; size: NA; D: NA
CDR3: CASKENLGNTEAFF; DNA: TGTGCCAGCAAAGAGAACCTCGGCAACACTGAAGCTTTCTTT; J: TRBJ1-1; V: TRBV7-8; size: few; D: NA